These 10 T cell receptor beta chains originate from one sample sequenced in a study of control samples from healthy donors and cancer patients. Sequenced by immunoSEQ multiplex PCR; TCRdb stores in-frame clones only, minus some. This table has about 120,000 clones, approximately 88% appearing once. Source material: blood. These receptors came from a man aged 45-65 years in good health.

This chain connects TRBV2 to TRBJ2-7; D is unresolved. V lost 1 base and J 3 bases, leaving 10 bases between the germline ends. The CDR3 is 14 amino acids. Looked up from germline, CDR1 is SNHLY and CDR2 is FYNNEI. The CDR3 coding sequence is TGTGCCAGCAGTGAAGGGGTTATCGGCTACGAGCAGTACTTC. Translated, it gives CASSEGVIGYEQYF.

The CDR3 DNA is TGTGCCAGCAGCCAACTCTATGGCTACACCTTC. Its translation is CASSQLYGYTF. The chain is built from TRBV3-1 (or the pseudogene TRBV3-2) and TRBJ1-2; D is undetermined. The CDR3 contains 11 residues. Germline CDR1 is LGHDT and CDR2 is YNNKEL (reference sequence). With 2 bases removed from V and 4 bases from J, the gap between germline ends came to 2 bases.

Only one count was recorded for this clone. The chain combines TRBV5-1 with TRBJ2-5, with D possibly being TRBD1 or TRBD2 (5 bases each). This CDR3 has 13 amino acids. Trimming pared 0 bases from V and 5 bases from J, leaving 8 bases between. The germline gives CDR1 SGHRS, CDR2 YFSETQ. In DNA form, the CDR3 reads TGCGCCAGCAGCTTGGTAGAGGGGGAGACCCAGTACTTC. It encodes CASSLVEGETQYF.

CDR3 loop: CASSHGVTGRRTEAFF. CDR3 in DNA: TGTGCCAGCAGCCATGGGGTGACAGGGCGACGTACTGAAGCTTTCTTT. This chain connects TRBV3-1 (or the pseudogene TRBV3-2) to TRBJ1-1, with 7 bases aligning to TRBD1. CDR1 is LGHDT and CDR2 is YNNKEL in the germline V gene (reference sequence). The CDR3 consists of 16 residues. With 3 bases clipped from V and 5 bases from J, the junction kept 12 bases outside the gene matches.

The chain couples TRBV19 to TRBJ1-1, with TRBD1 identical over 9 bases. The V gene end was trimmed by 1 base and the J gene end by 10 bases; junction bases not matched to a gene: 4. There are 13 residues in the CDR3. Germline V CDR1 and CDR2: LNHDA, SQIVND (reference sequence). CDR3 in amino acids: CASSIGGQGRAFF. The CDR3 nucleotides read TGTGCCAGTAGTATAGGCGGACAGGGGAGAGCTTTCTTT.

This clone was picked up a small number of times. V is TRBV5-6 and J is TRBJ2-7; TRBD1 agrees at 7 bases. From germline, CDR1 is SGHDT and CDR2 YYEEEE. CDR3 length equals 13 residues. With V trimmed by 2 bases and J by 4 bases, 3 bases remained unmatched. The CDR3 loop is CASSLQGRYEQYF. Here the CDR3 DNA reads TGTGCCAGCAGCTTACAGGGGCGGTACGAGCAGTACTTC.

This chain connects TRBV5-1 to TRBJ2-1; a possible D gene is TRBD1 (6 bases). The CDR3 consists of 13 residues. Germline CDR1 SGHRS, CDR2 YFSETQ. The V and J ends lost 2 bases and 7 bases respectively, with 10 bases between them. CDR3 protein: CASSFPQGNEQFF. CDR3 DNA: TGCGCCAGCAGCTTTCCACAGGGAAATGAGCAGTTCTTC.

In its sample, this clone was seen a few times. This rearrangement joins TRBV30 to TRBJ1-4; D might be TRBD1 (6 bases). This CDR3 has 17 residues. Germline V lookup: CDR1 GTSNPN, CDR2 SVGIG (reference sequence). V dropped 0 bases and J dropped 8 bases, with 22 bases sitting between them. Here the CDR3 DNA reads TGTGCCTGGAGTGTGACCCCCGCGGGGGGGGGCCGCGAAAAACTGTTTTTT. Translating it yields CAWSVTPAGGGREKLFF.

This clone was detected a few times. J is TRBJ1-5 and V is TRBV2; D is possibly TRBD1 (5 bases). CDR3 length: 13 residues. Per germline, CDR1 SNHLY and CDR2 FYNNEI. Between the trimmed V and J ends, which lost 9 bases and 0 bases, there was a span of 9 bases. The CDR3 is CASGHVSNQPQHF. The CDR3 region has the DNA TGTGCCAGTGGACACGTTAGCAATCAGCCCCAGCATTTT.

This clone was counted between two and nine times. The chain has TRBV12-3 or TRBV12-4 and TRBJ2-5; D gene ambiguous. V lost 3 bases to trimming and J lost 4 bases, with 6 bases between them. The CDR3 contains 12 residues. This CDR3 reads CASSFLGETQYF. DNA of the CDR3: TGTGCCAGCAGTTTTCTAGGAGAGACCCAGTACTTC.